This is a list of T cell receptor beta chains from one sample in a study of shared clonotypes between healthy human individuals. Some clones are missing from TCRdb's copy, which holds only in-frame ones; the method was immunoSEQ multiplex PCR. The table lists 850,000 to 1,100,000 clones, 60% to 80% of them singletons. The sample taken for sequencing was memory CD4+ T cells from PBMCs. The receptors come from a man between 18 and 35 years old in good health. Some clones in this sample may be carry-over from other donors' samples. CDR3s include the opening cysteine and the closing phenylalanine or tryptophan. D genes are given only for firm matches. Clone sizes are given selectively: once, few, many, or a class where the clone is expanded.

v_call: TRBV18; clone_size: NA; d_call: NA; j_call: TRBJ2-5; cdr3_aa: CASSLNRGGTQETQYF; cdr3_nt: TGTGCCAGCTCACTCAACAGGGGGGGAACCCAAGAGACCCAGTACTTC
v_call: TRBV30; clone_size: NA; d_call: NA; j_call: TRBJ1-3; cdr3_aa: CACQPRGGSGNTIYF; cdr3_nt: TGTGCCTGCCAGCCTAGGGGAGGCTCTGGAAACACCATATATTTT
v_call: TRBV15; clone_size: NA; d_call: NA; j_call: TRBJ2-7; cdr3_aa: CATSRSLEMGYEQYF; cdr3_nt: TGTGCCACCAGCCGCAGCCTTGAAATGGGCTACGAGCAGTACTTC
v_call: TRBV6-4; clone_size: few; d_call: NA; j_call: TRBJ2-7; cdr3_aa: CASSGPFGVTTYEQYF; cdr3_nt: TGTGCCAGCAGTGGCCCGTTCGGGGTGACGACCTACGAGCAGTACTTC
v_call: TRBV7-9; clone_size: NA; d_call: NA; j_call: TRBJ2-6; cdr3_aa: CASSPSHLSGANVLTF; cdr3_nt: TGTGCCAGCAGCCCCTCCCATCTCTCTGGGGCCAACGTCCTGACTTTC
v_call: TRBV19; clone_size: NA; d_call: TRBD1; j_call: TRBJ2-1; cdr3_aa: CASSINPPDRVLKGQFF; cdr3_nt: TGTGCCAGTAGTATAAACCCCCCGGACAGGGTCCTTAAGGGGCAGTTCTTC
v_call: TRBV5-4; clone_size: NA; d_call: NA; j_call: TRBJ1-2; cdr3_aa: CASSGDAGYTF; cdr3_nt: TGTGCCAGCAGCGGGGACGCTGGCTACACCTTC
v_call: TRBV29-1; clone_size: few; d_call: TRBD1; j_call: TRBJ1-1; cdr3_aa: CSVGTGQETEAFF; cdr3_nt: TGCAGCGTTGGGACGGGACAGGAGACTGAAGCTTTCTTT
v_call: TRBV4-1; clone_size: NA; d_call: NA; j_call: TRBJ2-1; cdr3_aa: CASSQSKTGTERKSSYNEQFF; cdr3_nt: TGCGCCAGCAGCCAATCAAAAACCGGGACTGAAAGAAAAAGCTCCTACAATGAGCAGTTCTTC
v_call: TRBV9; clone_size: NA; d_call: TRBD1; j_call: TRBJ2-7; cdr3_aa: CASSPGPGGYEQYF; cdr3_nt: TGTGCCAGCAGCCCTGGTCCAGGGGGTTACGAGCAGTACTTC
v_call: TRBV19; clone_size: NA; d_call: NA; j_call: TRBJ1-1; cdr3_aa: CASMLRGNTEAFF; cdr3_nt: TGTGCCAGTATGCTCAGGGGAAACACTGAAGCTTTCTTT
v_call: TRBV7-9; clone_size: NA; d_call: TRBD1; j_call: TRBJ1-1; cdr3_aa: CASSLEQGYTEAFF; cdr3_nt: TGTGCCAGCAGCTTAGAACAGGGGTACACTGAAGCTTTCTTT
v_call: TRBV6-5; clone_size: NA; d_call: NA; j_call: TRBJ2-7; cdr3_aa: CASSYAADRGIYEQYF; cdr3_nt: TGTGCCAGCAGTTACGCTGCGGACCGGGGGATTTACGAGCAGTACTTC
v_call: TRBV7-7; clone_size: NA; d_call: TRBD1; j_call: TRBJ2-2; cdr3_aa: CASSQRQGNTGELFF; cdr3_nt: TGTGCCAGCAGCCAACGACAGGGAAACACCGGGGAGCTGTTTTTT
v_call: TRBV6-5; clone_size: NA; d_call: NA; j_call: TRBJ1-3; cdr3_aa: CASSYSLRGGNTIYF; cdr3_nt: TGTGCCAGCAGTTACTCACTCCGGGGTGGAAACACCATATATTTT
v_call: TRBV19; clone_size: NA; d_call: TRBD1; j_call: TRBJ1-5; cdr3_aa: CASSISRGQSSRKSNQPQHF; cdr3_nt: TGTGCCAGTAGTATAAGCCGGGGACAGTCTTCAAGGAAGAGCAATCAGCCCCAGCATTTT
v_call: TRBV5-4; clone_size: once; d_call: TRBD1; j_call: TRBJ2-7; cdr3_aa: CASSLPPGQGVNEQYF; cdr3_nt: TGTGCCAGCAGCCTCCCTCCGGGACAGGGGGTCAACGAGCAGTACTTC
v_call: TRBV6-6; clone_size: NA; d_call: TRBD1; j_call: TRBJ1-1; cdr3_aa: CASHPGGPGTEAFF; cdr3_nt: TGTGCCAGCCACCCAGGGGGCCCGGGCACTGAAGCTTTCTTT
v_call: TRBV28; clone_size: once; d_call: TRBD1; j_call: TRBJ1-2; cdr3_aa: CASSFGQEYHGYTF; cdr3_nt: TGTGCCAGCAGTTTCGGACAGGAATACCATGGCTACACCTTC
v_call: TRBV28; clone_size: NA; d_call: TRBD2; j_call: TRBJ2-1; cdr3_aa: CASSSIRLAGRYYNEQFF; cdr3_nt: TGTGCCAGCAGTTCTATACGCTTAGCGGGACGATACTACAATGAGCAGTTCTTC
v_call: TRBV7-2; clone_size: many; d_call: TRBD1; j_call: TRBJ1-5; cdr3_aa: CASSLSGQGRPQHF; cdr3_nt: TGTGCCAGCAGCTTATCGGGACAGGGGAGGCCCCAGCATTTT
v_call: TRBV9; clone_size: few; d_call: NA; j_call: TRBJ2-3; cdr3_aa: CASSVGPGLGGGTQYF; cdr3_nt: TGTGCCAGCAGCGTAGGACCGGGACTCGGTGGGGGTACGCAGTATTTT
v_call: TRBV19; clone_size: NA; d_call: TRBD1; j_call: TRBJ2-2; cdr3_aa: CASRQGSSYAGELFF; cdr3_nt: TGTGCCAGTCGACAGGGGAGTTCATACGCCGGGGAGCTGTTTTTT
v_call: TRBV10-3; clone_size: few; d_call: TRBD2; j_call: TRBJ2-3; cdr3_aa: CAISEPFGLAGNTDTQYF; cdr3_nt: TGTGCCATCAGTGAACCGTTCGGACTAGCGGGTAACACAGATACGCAGTATTTT
v_call: TRBV28; clone_size: NA; d_call: TRBD2; j_call: TRBJ2-1; cdr3_aa: CASSLELGLAGVGDEQFF; cdr3_nt: TGTGCCAGCAGTTTAGAGTTGGGACTAGCGGGAGTGGGCGATGAGCAGTTCTTC
v_call: TRBV19; clone_size: NA; d_call: NA; j_call: TRBJ2-7; cdr3_aa: CASSIVGDSYEQYF; cdr3_nt: TGTGCCAGTAGTATAGTAGGGGATTCCTACGAGCAGTACTTC
v_call: TRBV11-2; clone_size: NA; d_call: NA; j_call: TRBJ2-5; cdr3_aa: CASGPAQGFETQYF; cdr3_nt: TGTGCCAGCGGCCCTGCCCAGGGTTTCGAGACCCAGTACTTC
v_call: TRBV5-4; clone_size: NA; d_call: TRBD2; j_call: TRBJ2-3; cdr3_aa: CASSLSSGSPDTQYF; cdr3_nt: TGTGCCAGCAGCTTATCTAGCGGGAGCCCAGATACGCAGTATTTT
v_call: TRBV7-9; clone_size: NA; d_call: NA; j_call: TRBJ2-3; cdr3_aa: CASSPLTQADTQYF; cdr3_nt: TGTGCCAGCAGCCCTCTAACGCAGGCAGATACGCAGTATTTT
v_call: TRBV9; clone_size: once; d_call: NA; j_call: TRBJ2-3; cdr3_aa: CASSVTSSSDTQYF; cdr3_nt: TGTGCCAGCAGCGTTACTAGCTCCTCCGATACGCAGTATTTT
v_call: TRBV18; clone_size: NA; d_call: NA; j_call: TRBJ1-2; cdr3_aa: CASSHDSSGGYGYTF; cdr3_nt: TGTGCCAGCTCACACGACAGTTCGGGGGGCTATGGCTACACCTTC
v_call: TRBV7-6; clone_size: NA; d_call: NA; j_call: TRBJ2-3; cdr3_aa: CASSPNAIDRLYF; cdr3_nt: TGTGCCAGCAGCCCCAATGCAATAGATAGGCTGTATTTT
v_call: TRBV4-2; clone_size: NA; d_call: TRBD1; j_call: TRBJ2-1; cdr3_aa: CASSQDRGTGDNEQFF; cdr3_nt: TGTGCCAGCAGCCAAGATCGGGGGACAGGCGACAATGAGCAGTTCTTC
v_call: TRBV30; clone_size: NA; d_call: NA; j_call: TRBJ2-1; cdr3_aa: CAGRGPSSYNEQFF; cdr3_nt: TGTGCCGGCAGGGGACCAAGCTCCTACAATGAGCAGTTCTTC
v_call: TRBV4-1; clone_size: NA; d_call: NA; j_call: TRBJ1-1; cdr3_aa: CASSQVTAPPNTEAFF; cdr3_nt: TGCGCCAGCAGCCAAGTCACCGCACCCCCCAACACTGAAGCTTTCTTT
v_call: TRBV5-1; clone_size: NA; d_call: NA; j_call: TRBJ2-1; cdr3_aa: CASSLVAGHNEQFF; cdr3_nt: TGCGCCAGCAGCTTGGTTGCAGGGCACAATGAGCAGTTCTTC
v_call: TRBV18; clone_size: once; d_call: NA; j_call: TRBJ1-5; cdr3_aa: CASSPSLRGYQPQHF; cdr3_nt: TGTGCCAGCTCACCCTCGTTAAGGGGGTATCAGCCCCAGCATTTT
v_call: TRBV27; clone_size: few; d_call: NA; j_call: TRBJ2-2; cdr3_aa: CASSPFIPRDANTGELFF; cdr3_nt: TGTGCCAGCAGTCCATTTATCCCCAGGGATGCAAACACCGGGGAGCTGTTTTTT
v_call: TRBV7-9; clone_size: NA; d_call: NA; j_call: TRBJ2-5; cdr3_aa: CASSLVSGETQYF; cdr3_nt: TGTGCCAGCAGCTTGGTCAGTGGGGAGACCCAGTACTTC
v_call: TRBV2; clone_size: NA; d_call: NA; j_call: TRBJ2-5; cdr3_aa: CASSVNKQETQYF; cdr3_nt: TGTGCCAGCAGTGTCAACAAACAAGAGACCCAGTACTTC
v_call: TRBV28; clone_size: once; d_call: NA; j_call: TRBJ2-2; cdr3_aa: CASSGGGALNTGELFF; cdr3_nt: TGTGCCAGCAGTGGAGGAGGGGCACTAAACACCGGGGAGCTGTTTTTT
v_call: TRBV6-1; clone_size: NA; d_call: TRBD1; j_call: TRBJ2-7; cdr3_aa: CASSEALGQGSEQYF; cdr3_nt: TGTGCCAGCAGTGAAGCATTGGGACAGGGGAGCGAGCAGTACTTC
v_call: TRBV4-3; clone_size: NA; d_call: TRBD2; j_call: TRBJ2-7; cdr3_aa: CASSQVPGTSPYF; cdr3_nt: TGCGCCAGCAGCCAAGTCCCGGGGACTAGTCCGTACTTC
v_call: TRBV25-1; clone_size: few; d_call: NA; j_call: TRBJ1-1; cdr3_aa: CASSRQNTEAFF; cdr3_nt: TGTGCCAGCAGTAGGCAGAACACTGAAGCTTTCTTT
v_call: TRBV28; clone_size: NA; d_call: NA; j_call: TRBJ1-4; cdr3_aa: CASTLGGATNEKLFF; cdr3_nt: TGTGCCAGCACCTTAGGGGGGGCAACTAATGAAAAACTGTTTTTT
v_call: TRBV6-5; clone_size: NA; d_call: TRBD1; j_call: TRBJ2-6; cdr3_aa: CASSRTGAGANVLTF; cdr3_nt: TGTGCCAGCAGTCGGACAGGGGCCGGGGCCAACGTCCTGACTTTC
v_call: TRBV10-1; clone_size: NA; d_call: NA; j_call: TRBJ2-5; cdr3_aa: CASSEPPGETQYF; cdr3_nt: TGCGCCAGCAGTGAACCCCCAGGGGAGACCCAGTACTTC
v_call: TRBV6-1; clone_size: NA; d_call: NA; j_call: TRBJ1-1; cdr3_aa: CASSQTNTEAFF; cdr3_nt: TGTGCCAGCAGCCAAACGAACACTGAAGCTTTCTTT
v_call: TRBV2; clone_size: NA; d_call: NA; j_call: TRBJ1-5; cdr3_aa: CASNPQDSNQPQHF; cdr3_nt: TGTGCCAGCAACCCCCAGGATAGCAATCAGCCCCAGCATTTT
v_call: TRBV5-6; clone_size: once; d_call: NA; j_call: TRBJ1-3; cdr3_aa: CASSLVSASGNTIYF; cdr3_nt: TGTGCCAGCAGCTTGGTTTCCGCGTCTGGAAACACCATATATTTT
v_call: TRBV10-3; clone_size: NA; d_call: NA; j_call: TRBJ1-1; cdr3_aa: CAIRGVDTEAFF; cdr3_nt: TGTGCCATCCGCGGGGTGGACACTGAAGCTTTCTTT
v_call: TRBV6-1; clone_size: NA; d_call: TRBD1; j_call: TRBJ1-5; cdr3_aa: CASSEQGASNQPQHF; cdr3_nt: TGTGCCAGCAGTGAACAGGGGGCTAGCAATCAGCCCCAGCATTTT
v_call: TRBV4-2; clone_size: NA; d_call: TRBD1; j_call: TRBJ2-3; cdr3_aa: CASSQDGTGGITDTQYF; cdr3_nt: TGTGCCAGCAGCCAAGATGGGACAGGGGGAATCACAGATACGCAGTATTTT